The 30 T cell receptor beta chains given below trace back to one sample, sequenced in a study of T cells in localized non-small cell lung cancer. The protocol was immunoSEQ multiplex PCR, while the TCRdb copy is restricted to in-frame clones and leaves out a portion. The sample records 78,000 or so clones, about four fifths being singletons. Specimen: peripheral blood, collected before any cancer treatment. All receptors derive from a man aged 35-75 years with stage I lung adenocarcinoma.

The chain's CDR3 is CASSIDSRTQEQYF. The DNA of the CDR3 is TGTGCCAGTAGTATAGATTCCCGGACACAAGAGCAGTACTTC. The gene calls are TRBV19 and TRBJ2-7, with D perhaps TRBD1 (5 bases). The CDR3 is 14 amino acids. CDR1 is LNHDA and CDR2 is SQIVND in the germline V gene (reference sequence). V gave up 0 bases and J gave up 7 bases, with 13 bases separating them. The complete variable domain, with remaining parts taken from reference TRBV19 and TRBJ2-7, reads DGGITQSPKYLFRKEGQNVTLSCEQNLNHDAMYWYRQDPGQGLRLIYYSQIVNDFQKGDIAEGYSVSREKKESFPLTVTSAQKNPTAFYLCASSIDSRTQEQYFGPGTRLTVT.

The chain carries TRBV29-1 and TRBJ1-1; D gene unclear. Trimming cost V 6 bases and J 5 bases, with 7 bases left between them. The CDR3 spans 10 residues. Germline V gene data show CDR1 as SQVTM and CDR2 as ANQGSEA. The CDR3, as DNA: TGCAGCGTGGACGGGACTGAAGCTTTCTTT. Its translation is CSVDGTEAFF.

J is TRBJ1-1 and V is TRBV19; D is unresolved. V was clipped by 4 bases and J by 2 bases, with 8 bases between them. CDR3 length: 13 amino acids. Germline CDR1 and CDR2: LNHDA and SQIVND (reference sequence). CDR3 residues: CASSSQRNTEAFF. Written as DNA, the CDR3 is TGTGCCAGTAGTAGCCAAAGAAACACTGAAGCTTTCTTT.

This chain uses TRBV30 with TRBJ1-5; a possible D gene is TRBD1 (6 bases). The V gene's germline CDR1 is GTSNPN and CDR2 SVGIG (reference sequence). With 4 bases removed from V and 11 bases from J, the gap between germline ends came to 15 bases. The CDR3 sequence is 12 residues long. CDR3 region: CAWKSSGGAQHF. Here the CDR3 DNA reads TGTGCCTGGAAGAGTAGTGGGGGCGCCCAGCATTTT.

This clone was picked up a small number of times. The chain recombines TRBV9 with TRBJ1-3, with 9 bases that match TRBD1. Trimming removed 0 bases from V and 8 bases from J; junction bases left unmatched: 6. This CDR3 is built from 15 residues. Per the germline V gene, CDR1 is SGDLS and CDR2 is YYNGEE. The CDR3 nucleotides are TGTGCCAGCAGCGTAGGGACAGGGGCGGTTTACACCATATATTTT. Protein: CASSVGTGAVYTIYF.

A few counts support this clone. This chain connects TRBV5-1 to TRBJ2-5; 11 bases are shared with TRBD2. The CDR3 spans 14 residues. Germline V lookup: CDR1 SGHRS, CDR2 YFSETQ. With 5 bases clipped from V and 4 bases from J, the junction kept 4 bases outside the gene matches. The CDR3 is CASSTGLAGETQYF. CDR3 nucleotides: TGCGCCAGCAGTACCGGACTAGCGGGAGAGACCCAGTACTTC.

This clone was seen a few times. The gene calls are TRBV6-7 and TRBJ2-7, with D uncertain. TRBV6-7 is identified as an open reading frame with a role that is uncertain. The CDR3 is 16 amino acids. Trimming took off 0 bases at V and 0 bases at J, with 12 bases between the two ends. The CDR3, as DNA: TGTGCCAGCAGTTACTCTAAGCCCTTCCACTCCTACGAGCAGTACTTC. This translates into CASSYSKPFHSYEQYF.

The J gene is TRBJ2-3, the V gene TRBV29-1; TRBD2 matches at 10 bases. Germline V lookup: CDR1 SQVTM, CDR2 ANQGSEA. This CDR3 region has 14 residues. The junction had 5 bases not matched to a gene; V was cut back by 6 bases and J by 2 bases. For the CDR3, the DNA is TGCAGCGTACAGCGGGGGGGCAACACAGATACGCAGTATTTT. Translated, it gives CSVQRGGNTDTQYF.

The V and J genes are TRBV5-4 and TRBJ2-3; D is perhaps TRBD1 (5 bases). CDR3 length: 15 residues. V dropped 4 bases and J dropped 0 bases, with 12 bases sitting between them. Germline V gene data show CDR1 as SGHNT and CDR2 as YYREEE (reference sequence). CDR3 in amino acids: CASSHRQTSTDTQYF. The DNA for the CDR3 is TGTGCCAGCAGCCACCGACAGACGAGCACAGATACGCAGTATTTT.

This sequence joins TRBV4-1 and TRBJ2-2, with TRBD2 matching over 10 bases. Germline V gives CDR1 MGHRA, CDR2 YSYEKL. CDR3 length: 18 amino acids. V dropped 0 bases and J dropped 3; count of bases not matched to a gene: 7. The CDR3 sequence is CASSQDPGLAGDTGELFF. Written as DNA, the CDR3 is TGCGCCAGCAGCCAAGATCCGGGGCTAGCGGGAGACACCGGGGAGCTGTTTTTT.

This clone was detected only once. The rearrangement joins TRBV6-1 to TRBJ1-1, with D maybe TRBD1 (5 bases). There are 12 residues in the CDR3. V was pared by 5 bases and J by 11 bases, with 15 bases between. CDR1 MNHNS and CDR2 SASEGT come from the germline V gene. Written as DNA, the CDR3 is TGTGCCAGCAGTCGGGGGAAATGGGGGGCTTTCTTT. Its protein product is CASSRGKWGAFF.

This sequence joins TRBV6-1 and TRBJ1-2, with D uncertain. Germline CDR1 is MNHNS and CDR2 is SASEGT. CDR3 length: 12 residues. V was clipped by 3 bases and J by 3 bases, with 5 bases between them. In DNA form, the CDR3 reads TGTGCCAGCAGTGACACAGACTATGGCTACACCTTC. This encodes CASSDTDYGYTF.

The chain employs TRBV20-1 and TRBJ1-1; no reliable D call. The germline V gene has CDR1 DFQATT and CDR2 SNEGSKA (reference sequence). Trimming removed 5 bases from V and 2 bases from J, with 3 bases in between. The CDR3 length is 10 residues. The CDR3 DNA reads as TGCAGTGCTTTTAACACTGAAGCTTTCTTT. Protein sequence: CSAFNTEAFF.

The rearrangement links TRBV7-9 to TRBJ1-3; a possible D gene is TRBD1 (5 bases). CDR3 size: 15 residues. The V gene lost 5 bases and the J gene lost 0 bases, with 11 bases spanning the gap. Germline V lookup: CDR1 SEHNR, CDR2 FQNEAQ (reference sequence). The CDR3 nucleotides read TGTGCCAGCAGCCCTAATACAGGCTCTGGAAACACCATATATTTT. Amino acids: CASSPNTGSGNTIYF.

The chain joins TRBV27 to TRBJ1-1; no reliable D call. Looked up from germline, CDR1 is MNHEY and CDR2 is SMNVEV (reference sequence). This CDR3 is built from 13 residues. V dropped 4 bases and J dropped 1 base, with 7 bases sitting between them. The CDR3 is CASSYRTNTEAFF. The DNA of the CDR3 is TGTGCCAGCAGTTACCGTACGAACACTGAAGCTTTCTTT.

As concerns this clone: Mismatch with germline at one junction end may stem from a read error. The gene calls are TRBV7-7 and TRBJ2-7, with 7 positions matching TRBD1. CDR1 is SSHAT, CDR2 FNYEAQ, per germline (reference sequence). The length of the CDR3 is 13 residues. CDR3 protein: CASSLAQGDEQYF. The CDR3 DNA sequence: TGTGCTAGCAGCTTAGCTCAGGGGGACGAGCAGTACTTC. Using reference TRBV7-7 and TRBJ2-7 for the parts outside the CDR3, the full variable domain is GAGVSQSPRYKVTKRGQDVTLRCDPISSHATLYWYQQALGQGPEFLTYFNYEAQPDKSGLPSDRFSAERPEGSISTLTIQRTEQRDSAMYRCASSLAQGDEQYFGPGTRLTVT.

V usage is TRBV6-5 and J usage is TRBJ1-4; possible D gene TRBD1, 6 bases. Germline CDR1 is MNHEY and CDR2 is SVGAGI. Trimming stripped 0 bases from V and 7 bases from J, with 15 bases between. The CDR3 has 16 amino acids. The CDR3: CASSYSIWDKAEKLFF. The CDR3 DNA follows: TGTGCCAGCAGTTACTCGATATGGGACAAGGCTGAAAAACTGTTTTTT.

The V and J genes are TRBV5-1 and TRBJ2-2; 9 positions match TRBD1. Trimming at V came to 4 bases and at J to 3 bases, leaving 7 bases not matched to a gene. This CDR3 region has 16 residues. Germline-derived CDR1 and CDR2 are SGHRS and YFSETQ. The DNA of the CDR3 is TGCGCCAGCAGCCCCAGGACAGGGGCGGACACCGGGGAGCTGTTTTTT. It is translated as CASSPRTGADTGELFF.

The rearrangement joins TRBV4-1 to TRBJ1-1; 7 bases line up with TRBD1. Per the germline V gene, CDR1 is MGHRA and CDR2 is YSYEKL. This CDR3 has 15 amino acids. The V and J ends lost 3 bases and 4 bases, in that order; junction bases with no gene match: 8. The CDR3 sequence: CASSQGPTGSTEAFF. The CDR3 DNA follows: TGCGCCAGCAGCCAGGGTCCGACAGGGAGCACTGAAGCTTTCTTT.

A single count supports this clone. This chain links TRBV18 with TRBJ2-5; either TRBD1 or TRBD2 may supply D (5 bases each). CDR3 length: 18 amino acids. Trimming took off 3 bases at V and 2 bases at J, with 22 bases between the two ends. From germline, CDR1 is KGHSH and CDR2 LQKENI. The CDR3 is CASSPYSRGTFLQETQYF. Written as DNA, the CDR3 is TGTGCCAGCTCACCTTACTCCCGTGGGACGTTCCTGCAAGAGACCCAGTACTTC.

The chain recombines TRBV10-3 with TRBJ2-7; D gene unclear. With 4 bases removed from V and 3 bases from J, the gap between germline ends came to 10 bases. This CDR3 comprises 13 residues. Germline V gives CDR1 ENHRY, CDR2 SYGVKD. The CDR3 region is CAISAEINYEQYF. The CDR3 nucleotides read TGTGCCATCAGTGCCGAGATCAACTACGAGCAGTACTTC.

This sequence joins TRBV7-9 and TRBJ2-7; TRBD2 matches at 9 bases. The CDR3 is 16 amino acids. Per germline, CDR1 SEHNR and CDR2 FQNEAQ (reference sequence). J was trimmed by 3 bases and V by 2 bases; bases with no gene match: 8. For the CDR3, the DNA is TGTGCCAGCAGCTTACAGGCCGGGACTAGCTTCTACGAGCAGTACTTC. Encoded protein: CASSLQAGTSFYEQYF.

The chain couples TRBV30 to TRBJ2-3; 9 bases are a match to TRBD1. This CDR3 comprises 16 residues. V lost 5 bases, J lost 3 bases, and 12 bases stayed unmatched. Germline V gene sequence: CDR1 GTSNPN, CDR2 SVGIG (reference sequence). CDR3 DNA sequence: TGTGCCTGGGATAAGGGACAGGGTTTTCGGACAGATACGCAGTATTTT. This encodes CAWDKGQGFRTDTQYF. The full variable domain, in which reference TRBV30 and TRBJ2-3 provide the parts outside the CDR3, is SQTIHQWPATLVQPVGSPLSLECTVEGTSNPNLYWYRQAAGRGLQLLFYSVGIGQISSEVPQNLSASRPQDRQFILSSKKLLLSDSGFYLCAWDKGQGFRTDTQYFGPGTRLTVL.

The chain combines TRBV30 with TRBJ1-2, with D possibly TRBD1 on 5 matching bases. The CDR3 spans 15 residues. The V gene lost 1 base and the J gene lost 4 bases, with 16 bases spanning the gap. Germline CDR1 and CDR2: GTSNPN and SVGIG (reference sequence). The chain's CDR3 is CAWSEGQGFVYGYTF. The CDR3, as DNA: TGTGCCTGGAGTGAGGGGCAGGGTTTCGTCTATGGCTACACCTTC.

This clone was found a few times. This chain links TRBV7-9 with TRBJ2-7; a possible D gene is TRBD2 (5 bases). V lost 5 bases, J lost 3 bases, and 8 bases lay in between. The CDR3 sequence is 12 residues long. Germline values: CDR1 SEHNR, CDR2 FQNEAQ (reference sequence). CDR3 in amino acids: CASSRGSYEQYF. The CDR3 DNA reads as TGTGCCAGCAGCCGGGGAAGCTACGAGCAGTACTTC. The whole variable domain, remainder taken from reference TRBV7-9 and TRBJ2-7, is DTGVSQNPRHKITKRGQNVTFRCDPISEHNRLYWYRQTLGQGPEFLTYFQNEAQLEKSRLLSDRFSAERPKGSFSTLEIQRTEQGDSAMYLCASSRGSYEQYFGPGTRLTVT.

The chain is built from TRBV6-5 and TRBJ1-5; D ambiguous. Trimming pared 6 bases from V and 3 bases from J, leaving 9 bases between. This CDR3 spans 13 amino acids. Germline assignment: CDR1 MNHEY and CDR2 SVGAGI. This chain's CDR3 is CASSPEANQPQHF. Here the CDR3 DNA reads TGTGCCAGCAGCCCCGAGGCCAATCAGCCCCAGCATTTT.

The rearrangement joins TRBV5-1 to TRBJ1-2; TRBD1 is a possible D gene (6 bases). Germline assignment: CDR1 SGHRS and CDR2 YFSETQ. The CDR3 is 15 amino acids. V lost 4 bases and J lost 4, with 17 bases in between. The CDR3 sequence is CASSQQGGVIYGYTF. The CDR3 nucleotides read TGCGCCAGCAGCCAACAGGGAGGTGTTATCTATGGCTACACCTTC. Filled out from reference TRBV5-1 and TRBJ1-2, the complete variable domain reads KAGVTQTPRYLIKTRGQQVTLSCSPISGHRSVSWYQQTPGQGLQFLFEYFSETQRNKGNFPGRFSGRQFSNSRSEMNVSTLELGDSALYLCASSQQGGVIYGYTFGSGTRLTVV.

This chain uses TRBV2 with TRBJ1-5, with D possibly being TRBD1 (6 bases). The CDR3 runs to 15 residues. Germline V CDR1 and CDR2: SNHLY, FYNNEI. The V and J ends lost 2 bases and 4 bases respectively, with 12 bases between them. In DNA, the CDR3 is TGTGCCAGCAGTGAAAGGGGCAGGGGTAATCAGCCCCAGCATTTT. This codes for CASSERGRGNQPQHF.

The chain employs TRBV18 and TRBJ2-4; a possible D gene is TRBD1 (5 bases). CDR1 and CDR2 (germline): KGHSH, LQKENI. Deletions cut 2 bases from V and 5 bases from J, with 10 bases between. The CDR3 loop spans 14 amino acids. The CDR3 sequence: CASSPGAGENIQYF. In DNA form, the CDR3 reads TGTGCCAGCTCACCAGGGGCTGGGGAAAACATTCAGTACTTC.

The chain carries TRBV5-6 and TRBJ2-1; D is perhaps TRBD1 or TRBD2 (5 bases each). The germline gives CDR1 SGHDT, CDR2 YYEEEE. Between the trimmed V and J ends, which lost 0 bases and 5 bases, there was a span of 12 bases. CDR3 length: 15 residues. This CDR3 is CASSLGGILDNEQFF. The CDR3 nucleotides are TGTGCCAGCAGCTTGGGGGGGATACTAGACAATGAGCAGTTCTTC.